This T cell receptor (beta chain) was documented in a study of T cells after yellow fever vaccination. Study information: The SMART-Seq v4 Ultra Low Input method served to prepare the low-cell-number fractions. Findings of the study overall: Abundant clonotypes from the bulk population could contaminate FACS-sorted repertoires. The booster response re-showed most primary clones: approximately 95% CD4, over 80% CD8. It was the secondary response that reached its peak faster, day 5 versus 15, but it was weaker.

CDR3 length equals 15 residues. Germline CDR1 GTSNPN, CDR2 SVGIG (reference sequence). V lost 2 bases to trimming and J lost 9 bases; unmatched junction nucleotides: 8. TCRdb re-analysed the 5' RACE reads in MiXCR, keeping a single row per CDR3 protein. The data show hundreds of thousands of distinct CDR3 sequences, roughly 14% seen once. This clonotype was counted between two and nine times. Antigen specificity is unknown. Specimen: PBMCs, collected on the day of the yellow fever booster vaccination. This receptor was taken from a young man who received the YFV17D yellow fever vaccine. This sequence joins TRBV30 and TRBJ2-1, with TRBD2 identical over 12 bases. The CDR3 nucleotides read TGTGCCTGGAGTACGGTCCGGGGACTAGCGGGTGAGCAGTTCTTC. Protein product: CAWSTVRGLAGEQFF. The variable domain in full, completed from reference TRBV30 and TRBJ2-1, reads SQTIHQWPATLVQPVGSPLSLECTVEGTSNPNLYWYRQAAGRGLQLLFYSVGIGQISSEVPQNLSASRPQDRQFILSSKKLLLSDSGFYLCAWSTVRGLAGEQFFGPGTRLTVL.